A single sample gave rise to the 8 T cell receptor beta chains below, sequenced in a study of blood T cell repertoires in COVID-19 (dated by TCRdb to the early 2020s). Receptor amplification or capture employed the immunoSEQ multiplex PCR assay. The source is immuneACCESS, and TCRdb retained only in-frame sequences with V and J called. Part of the clones is not carried over; for the studies checked, unresolved V genes explain less than half of this, and the remainder is unexplained. The sample includes about 75,000 clones, with 70% to 90% observed a single time. Jointly, the top ten make up about 6.4% of the sample. Sequencing input: peripheral blood. The receptors stem from a woman between 65 and 79 years old with acute or convalescent COVID-19.

The V call is TRBV24-1, the J call TRBJ1-5; 7 bases map to TRBD1. Germline lookup yields CDR1 KGHDR and CDR2 SFDVKD. CDR3 length equals 17 residues. Germline trimming cut 3 bases from V and 2 bases from J; bases unmatched to any gene: 9. The CDR3 DNA reads TGTGCCACCAGTGATCCCTCGACAGGGCGTGGCAATCAGCCCCAGCATTTT. It yields the protein CATSDPSTGRGNQPQHF.

This chain links TRBV27 with TRBJ2-3; 7 bases align to TRBD2. Unmatched junction bases numbered 11, after V lost 3 bases and J lost 2 bases. Germline V gene data show CDR1 as MNHEY and CDR2 as SMNVEV (reference sequence). The CDR3 length is 17 residues. For the CDR3, the DNA is TGTGCCAGCAGTTTGGCGGGAGCAATTCCCCCCACAGATACGCAGTATTTT. Its translation: CASSLAGAIPPTDTQYF.

This chain uses TRBV28 with TRBJ2-7; a possible D gene is TRBD1 (6 bases). The CDR3 runs to 14 residues. CDR1 and CDR2 from the germline V gene are MDHEN and SYDVKM. V shed 5 bases and J shed 3 bases, with 14 bases lying between them. The CDR3 DNA sequence: TGTGCCAGCAGTGAAAATCAGGGGAACTACGAGCAGTACTTC. It is translated as CASSENQGNYEQYF.

This chain uses TRBV6-6 with TRBJ1-2, with D unclear. V dropped 5 bases and J dropped 6 bases, with 13 bases sitting between them. The CDR3 runs 13 residues. CDR1 MNHNY and CDR2 SVGAGI come from the germline V gene (reference sequence). The CDR3 loop reads CASSQTSGDGYTF. CDR3 DNA: TGTGCCAGCAGTCAAACGAGCGGGGATGGCTACACCTTC.

The chain links TRBV6-5 to TRBJ2-7, with TRBD1 matching 8 bases. Germline-derived CDR1 and CDR2 are MNHEY and SVGAGI. This CDR3 is built from 16 residues. With 2 bases clipped from V and 2 bases from J, the junction kept 8 bases outside the gene matches. CDR3 in DNA: TGTGCCAGCAGTTACAAAGGACAGGGTTTCGCCTACGAGCAGTACTTC. This encodes CASSYKGQGFAYEQYF.

The chain carries TRBV21-1 and TRBJ2-1; the table's D call TRBD2 went unverified against the DNA. TRBV21-1 is an annotated pseudogene. The CDR3 is made up of 15 amino acids. In DNA, the CDR3 is TGTGCCAGCAGCACCCGACTAGAGTCAAACAATGAGCAGTTCTTC. This codes for CASSTRLESNNEQFF.

The CDR3 loop reads CASRRTGNTEAFF. The CDR3 DNA reads as TGTGCCAGCAGAAGAACAGGGAACACTGAAGCTTTCTTT. This chain uses TRBV27 with TRBJ1-1; D perhaps matches TRBD1 (5 bases). There are 13 residues in the CDR3. CDR1 and CDR2 from the germline V gene are MNHEY and SMNVEV (reference sequence). Trimming cost V 6 bases and J 1 base, with 9 bases left between them.

This rearrangement joins TRBV28 to TRBJ1-6, with D possibly being TRBD1 (5 bases). The V gene's germline CDR1 is MDHEN and CDR2 SYDVKM. Trimming removed 3 bases from V and 9 bases from J, with 12 bases in between. This CDR3 region has 14 residues. The DNA of the CDR3 is TGTGCCAGCAGTTTCCCCCAGGGTGCTTCACCCCTCCACTTT. Its translation is CASSFPQGASPLHF. Full variable domain (outside the CDR3, taken from reference TRBV28 and TRBJ1-6): DVKVTQSSRYLVKRTGEKVFLECVQDMDHENMFWYRQDPGLGLRLIYFSYDVKMKEKGDIPEGYSVSREKKERFSLILESASTNQTSMYLCASSFPQGASPLHFGNGTRLTVT.